The source of this T cell receptor (beta chain) is a study of immune evolution from preneoplasia to lung adenocarcinoma. This table comes from immunoSEQ multiplex PCR, and its TCRdb copy is limited to in-frame clones, with some not included. The repertoire includes about 6,300 clones, more than 70% of them detected once, and 9.5% to 15% sits in the top ten. What was sequenced was FFPE minimally invasive lung adenocarcinoma tissue. The sequence came from a person aged 65-85 years with lung adenocarcinoma.

The CDR3 spells CASSIGVYYGYTF. DNA of the CDR3: TGTGCCAGTAGTATAGGGGTATACTATGGCTACACCTTC. V usage is TRBV19 and J usage is TRBJ1-2; D ambiguous. This CDR3 is 13 amino acids long. V was shortened by 1 base and J by 3 bases, with 6 bases between the two germline ends. Germline V lookup: CDR1 LNHDA, CDR2 SQIVND (reference sequence).